These 13 T cell receptor beta chains share one sample of origin, sequenced in a study of post-analysis software for immune sequencing data. Study results and limitations: Elevated frequency relative to controls characterized four or five TRBV segments in patients, TRBV5-6, TRBV5-1 and TRBV20-1 among them.

Their cognate antigens are unknown. Tagging with unique molecular identifiers was a feature of the TCR beta cDNA libraries. TCRdb processed the PCR reads anew with MiXCR; each CDR3 protein has one entry. This sample has 750,000 to 950,000 distinct CDR3 sequences; about 57% occur once, and the top ten carry approximately 4.5%. Sequenced sample: blood. The receptors derive from a girl under 18 with multiple sclerosis.

The chain is built from TRBV12-3 or TRBV12-4 and TRBJ2-7, with 8 bases matching TRBD1. J was trimmed by 2 bases and V by 6 bases; bases with no gene match: 6. The CDR3 is 14 residues long. CDR3 sequence: CASRSGQDTYEQYF. The CDR3 bases are TGTGCCAGCAGGTCGGGACAGGATACCTACGAGCAGTACTTC.

The chain joins TRBV2 to TRBJ2-5, with D perhaps TRBD1 (8 bases). Trimming left V 7 bases short and J 5 bases short, with 20 bases between. This CDR3 contains 15 residues. CDR1 is SNHLY and CDR2 is FYNNEI in the germline V gene. In DNA form, the CDR3 reads TGTGCCAGCACTCCCAGGGGGCTAGCGGCGGAGACCCAGTACTTC. It translates to CASTPRGLAAETQYF.

The J gene is TRBJ2-5, the V gene TRBV20-1; D is possibly TRBD1 (5 bases). Germline values: CDR1 DFQATT, CDR2 SNEGSKA (reference sequence). Between the trimmed V and J ends, which lost 5 bases and 2 bases, there was a span of 12 bases. CDR3 size: 13 residues. In DNA, the CDR3 is TGCAGTGCTCAAGACAGAGTTCAAGAGACCCAGTACTTC. Translating it yields CSAQDRVQETQYF.

The rearrangement joins TRBV7-3 to TRBJ2-3; the D is unclear. The CDR3 has 9 residues. The germline V and J ends were trimmed by 4 bases and 13 bases, with 6 bases remaining between them. Germline lookup yields CDR1 SGHTA and CDR2 FQGTGA. CDR3: CASSCRKYF. The CDR3 DNA is TGTGCCAGCAGCTGTCGCAAGTATTTT.

The V call is TRBV4-1, the J call TRBJ2-6; the D is unclear. The CDR3 loop spans 16 amino acids. The V end lost 0 bases, the J end lost 1 base, and 7 bases lay between the germline ends. Germline lookup yields CDR1 MGHRA and CDR2 YSYEKL. The CDR3 coding sequence is TGCGCCAGCAGCCAAGATCAGTCTTCTGGGGCCAACGTCCTGACTTTC. Translated, it gives CASSQDQSSGANVLTF.

This rearrangement joins TRBV6-5 to TRBJ1-1, with D tentatively TRBD1 (6 bases). The germline V gene has CDR1 MNHEY and CDR2 SVGAGI. The CDR3 spans 13 residues. V lost 7 bases and J lost 1, with 10 bases in between. CDR3 region: CASTVTGNTEAFF. The CDR3 nucleotides are TGTGCCAGCACCGTGACAGGGAACACTGAAGCTTTCTTT.

As to this clonotype: One end of the junction is discordant with germline, which a read error may explain. The chain has TRBV20-1 and TRBJ2-5, with D perhaps TRBD2 (7 bases). The length of the CDR3 is 13 residues. Germline CDR1 reads DFQATT; CDR2 reads SNEGSKA (reference sequence). The CDR3 region has the DNA TGCAGTGCTGGGAGGGGGAGCCAAGGGACCCAGTACTTC. It codes for CSAGRGSQGTQYF.

The V call is TRBV12-3 or TRBV12-4, the J call TRBJ2-2; TRBD2 might be the D (5 bases). The CDR3 loop spans 16 amino acids. V was pared by 2 bases and J by 0 bases, with 10 bases between. The DNA of the CDR3 is TGTGCCAGCAGTTTATTACCGGGAACGAACACCGGGGAGCTGTTTTTT. It yields the protein CASSLLPGTNTGELFF.

This clonotype was observed a handful of times. V usage is TRBV5-1 and J usage is TRBJ2-5; 11 nucleotides line up with TRBD1. The germline V gene encodes CDR1 SGHRS and CDR2 YFSETQ. Trimming removed 4 bases from V and 7 bases from J; junction bases left unmatched: 9. CDR3 length: 15 residues. CDR3 DNA: TGCGCCAGCAGCCTGGGACAGGGGGTCGGAGTGACCCAGTACTTC. Its translation: CASSLGQGVGVTQYF.

This clonotype appeared a few times. This CDR3 is CSVEGLPVSRSTDTQYF. The CDR3 DNA reads TGCAGCGTTGAAGGGCTCCCAGTTTCCCGTAGCACAGATACGCAGTATTTT. The chain carries TRBV29-1 and TRBJ2-3; D unclear. CDR3 size: 17 residues. Germline V gene sequence: CDR1 SQVTM, CDR2 ANQGSEA. V was shortened by 1 base and J by 0 bases, with 17 bases between the two germline ends.

This rearrangement joins TRBV12-3 or TRBV12-4 to TRBJ1-5; 11 bases are shared with TRBD1. The CDR3 covers 16 residues. The trim removed 4 bases at V and 6 bases at J, leaving 8 bases unmatched. The CDR3 here is CASSSGTGGYTQPQHF. The CDR3 bases are TGTGCCAGCAGTTCAGGGACAGGGGGTTACACTCAGCCCCAGCATTTT.

The rearrangement joins TRBV20-1 to TRBJ2-5; 9 bases align to TRBD1. V shed 5 bases, J shed 7 bases, and the junction held 14 bases outside the gene matches. CDR1 and CDR2 (germline): DFQATT, SNEGSKA (reference sequence). CDR3 length equals 15 residues. CDR3 region: CSAAPGQGRPGTQYF. DNA of the CDR3: TGCAGTGCTGCCCCGGGACAGGGCCGCCCTGGGACCCAGTACTTC.

Only a few counts were recorded for this clonotype. This chain uses TRBV20-1 with TRBJ2-5; possibly TRBD1 for D (5 bases). This CDR3 spans 11 amino acids. V lost 5 bases to trimming and J lost 5 bases, with 9 bases between them. The germline CDR1 and CDR2 sequences are DFQATT and SNEGSKA (reference sequence). The CDR3 protein is CSAGARETQYF. In nucleotides, the CDR3 is TGCAGTGCTGGGGCGAGGGAGACCCAGTACTTC.